Each of the 32 T cell receptor beta chains below was sequenced from the same sample in a study of Graves' ophthalmopathy and Graves' hyperthyroidism. Scientists amplified the TCR beta CDR3 regions from RNA transcripts. RT-PCR in the first round used HTBI primers; a second-round multiplex PCR followed. Each CDR3 protein gets one entry after TCRdb re-called the multiplex PCR reads with MiXCR. This sample has hundreds of thousands of distinct CDR3 sequences, with over 40% found just once. Material for sequencing was peripheral blood. The source is an adult man with Graves' ophthalmopathy.

The rearrangement links TRBV7-3 to TRBJ1-1, with TRBD1 identical over 7 bases. Germline V CDR1 and CDR2: SGHTA, FQGTGA. The CDR3 consists of 15 residues. The V gene end was trimmed by 1 base and the J gene end by 2 bases; junction bases not matched to a gene: 4. This chain's CDR3 is CASSLIRGGNTEAFF. The CDR3 coding sequence is TGTGCCAGCAGCTTAATCCGAGGGGGCAACACTGAAGCTTTCTTT.

This clonotype was counted at least ten times. The chain combines TRBV10-3 with TRBJ2-2; 13 nucleotides agree with TRBD2. After removal of 8 bases from V and 7 bases from J, the junction contained 4 bases not matched to a gene. Germline V gives CDR1 ENHRY, CDR2 SYGVKD. The CDR3 totals 14 residues. CDR3 sequence (DNA): TGTGCCATCCGGACTAGCGGGAGCGGCGGGGAGCTGTTTTTT. Translating it yields CAIRTSGSGGELFF.

This clonotype occurred many times. The V gene is TRBV2, the J gene TRBJ1-5; a weak D match, TRBD1 (6 bases). The CDR3 is made up of 15 amino acids. Germline V gene data show CDR1 as SNHLY and CDR2 as FYNNEI. Trimming took off 6 bases at V and 2 bases at J, with 14 bases between the two ends. DNA for the CDR3: TGTGCCAGCAGCTCTAGAGGGGGTGGCAATCAGCCCCAGCATTTT. It translates to CASSSRGGGNQPQHF.

This clonotype was picked up many times. The V and J genes are TRBV12-3 or TRBV12-4 and TRBJ1-2, with D unresolved. V was clipped by 5 bases and J by 4 bases, with 8 bases between them. There are 12 residues in the CDR3. CDR3 protein: CASSKRVYGYTF. As DNA, the CDR3 is TGTGCCAGCAGTAAGCGGGTCTATGGCTACACCTTC.

The chain combines TRBV7-2 with TRBJ1-3, with 7 bases identical to TRBD1. CDR1 is SGHTA and CDR2 is FQGNSA in the germline V gene. This CDR3 contains 15 residues. Losses at the gene ends were 4 bases for V and 2 bases for J; bases not matched to a gene: 5. The CDR3 DNA sequence: TGTGCCAGCAGCTACTGGGACAGTGCTGGAAACACCATATATTTT. Translated, it gives CASSYWDSAGNTIYF.

Points on this clonotype: Its ends do not fully match the called genes, so a read error is possible. The chain uses TRBV7-9 and TRBJ2-2; D is perhaps TRBD2 (6 bases). Germline V gives CDR1 SEHNR, CDR2 FQNEAQ (reference sequence). The CDR3 has 11 amino acids. The CDR3 DNA reads TGTGCCGTCTTACCGGACGGGGGGCTGTTTTTT. Its protein is CAVLPDGGLFF.

This clonotype was seen repeatedly, ten times or more. The genes are TRBV7-7 and TRBJ2-5; no clear D gene. Looked up from germline, CDR1 is SSHAT and CDR2 is FNYEAQ (reference sequence). Trimming stripped 1 base from V and 6 bases from J, with 9 bases between. The CDR3 covers 13 residues. CDR3 region: CASSLGPPQTQYF. Written as DNA, the CDR3 is TGTGCCAGCAGCTTAGGACCTCCGCAGACCCAGTACTTC. Together with reference TRBV7-7 and TRBJ2-5, the CDR3 gives the full variable domain: GAGVSQSPRYKVTKRGQDVTLRCDPISSHATLYWYQQALGQGPEFLTYFNYEAQPDKSGLPSDRFSAERPEGSISTLTIQRTEQRDSAMYRCASSLGPPQTQYFGPGTRLLVL.

This clonotype was picked up many times. The rearrangement joins TRBV9 to TRBJ2-7; TRBD1 might be the D (5 bases). Germline V lookup: CDR1 SGDLS, CDR2 YYNGEE. Trimming took 4 bases from V and 3 from J, leaving 14 bases between them. The CDR3 runs 14 residues. CDR3 nucleotide sequence: TGTGCCAGCAGCTTTGGACAAGACCGCTACGAGCAGTACTTC. Translating it yields CASSFGQDRYEQYF.

This clonotype was counted a single time. The rearrangement uses TRBV24-1 and TRBJ2-1; TRBD1 might be the D (6 bases). Germline V gene sequence: CDR1 KGHDR, CDR2 SFDVKD. The CDR3 covers 13 residues. Trimming pared 3 bases from V and 8 bases from J, leaving 10 bases between. CDR3 region: CATSDGPGDEQFF. In nucleotides, the CDR3 is TGTGCCACCAGTGATGGCCCAGGGGATGAGCAGTTCTTC.

The chain recombines TRBV7-2 with TRBJ2-5; a possible D gene is TRBD1 (5 bases). Trimming shortened V by 1 base and J by 2 bases, and 11 bases separated the two germline ends. The germline CDR1 and CDR2 sequences are SGHTA and FQGNSA. The CDR3 loop spans 15 amino acids. CDR3 protein: CASSLVLTEQETQYF. The CDR3 bases are TGTGCCAGCAGCTTAGTACTGACAGAGCAAGAGACCCAGTACTTC.

Ten or more counts support this clonotype. The gene calls are TRBV7-9 and TRBJ1-5, with TRBD1 as a possible D gene (5 bases). Germline-derived CDR1 and CDR2 are SEHNR and FQNEAQ (reference sequence). Deletions cut 1 base from V and 7 bases from J, with 11 bases between. The CDR3 runs 14 residues. In DNA form, the CDR3 reads TGTGCCAGCAGCTTAGGGGGGAGGGAACAGCCCCAGCATTTT. Translation gives CASSLGGREQPQHF.

This clonotype has a handful of counts. The chain carries TRBV7-9 and TRBJ2-7; 10 bases match TRBD1. There are 16 residues in the CDR3. Germline lookup yields CDR1 SEHNR and CDR2 FQNEAQ (reference sequence). Trimming removed 1 base from V and 1 base from J; junction bases left unmatched: 4. The CDR3 reads CASSLGTGGISYEQYF. The CDR3 region has the DNA TGTGCCAGCAGCTTAGGGACAGGGGGGATTTCCTACGAGCAGTACTTC.

V and J are TRBV2 and TRBJ1-6; maybe TRBD1 (5 bases). The germline V gene has CDR1 SNHLY and CDR2 FYNNEI. The CDR3 loop spans 15 amino acids. V was cut by 8 bases and J by 5 bases, with 16 bases left in between. In nucleotides, the CDR3 is TGTGCCAGCTCACCATCGGGACGGAATAATTCACCCCTCCACTTT. It encodes CASSPSGRNNSPLHF. The full variable domain, rest sourced from reference TRBV2 and TRBJ1-6, is EPEVTQTPSHQVTQMGQEVILRCVPISNHLYFYWYRQILGQKVEFLVSFYNNEISEKSEIFDDQFSVERPDGSNFTLKIRSTKLEDSAMYFCASSPSGRNNSPLHFGNGTRLTVT.

The gene calls are TRBV12-5 and TRBJ1-2; D uncertain. Germline CDR1 reads LGHNT; CDR2 reads FRNRAP. V was trimmed by 0 bases and J by 14 bases, leaving 13 bases between them. CDR3 length equals 12 residues. CDR3 in amino acids: CASGLVQGYRTF. DNA of the CDR3: TGTGCTAGTGGTTTGGTACAAGGGTATAGGACCTTC.

This chain connects TRBV2 to TRBJ1-2; 7 bases fit TRBD1. Trimming removed 6 bases from V and 7 bases from J; junction bases left unmatched: 14. CDR1 and CDR2 (germline): SNHLY, FYNNEI. This CDR3 comprises 15 residues. The CDR3: CASSHPSEGAFGYTF. The DNA for the CDR3 is TGTGCCAGCAGCCACCCCTCAGAGGGGGCCTTTGGCTACACCTTC.

The CDR3 loop reads CASSHSPGQGEYGYTF. The CDR3, as DNA: TGTGCCAGCAGCCATTCGCCGGGACAGGGTGAATATGGCTACACCTTC. V usage is TRBV5-6 and J usage is TRBJ1-2, with TRBD1 matching 9 bases. Germline values: CDR1 SGHDT, CDR2 YYEEEE. CDR3 size: 16 residues. V was pared by 4 bases and J by 5 bases, with 12 bases of the junction left unmatched. Based on the CDR3 plus reference TRBV5-6 and TRBJ1-2, the full variable domain is DAGVTQSPTHLIKTRGQQVTLRCSPKSGHDTVSWYQQALGQGPQFIFQYYEEEERQRGNFPDRFSGHQFPNYSSELNVNALLLGDSALYLCASSHSPGQGEYGYTFGSGTRLTVV.

At least ten counts were recorded for this clonotype. The CDR3 protein is CASGRGGMNTEAFF. The CDR3 DNA sequence: TGCGCCAGCGGTCGGGGGGGCATGAACACTGAAGCTTTCTTT. The J gene is TRBJ1-1, the V gene TRBV5-1, with TRBD1 as a possible D gene (6 bases). The germline CDR1 and CDR2 sequences are SGHRS and YFSETQ. The CDR3 sequence is 14 residues long. V was shortened by 7 bases and J by 0 bases, with 13 bases between the two germline ends.

This clonotype was seen at least ten times. CDR3 sequence: CASSLGQLGGYTF. For the CDR3, the DNA is TGTGCCAGCAGTCTGGGACAACTCGGCGGCTACACCTTC. The chain carries TRBV12-3 or TRBV12-4 and TRBJ1-2; perhaps TRBD1 as D (6 bases). Deletions cut 5 bases from V and 8 bases from J, with 15 bases between. The CDR3 consists of 13 residues.

J is TRBJ2-2 and V is TRBV6-4, with D perhaps TRBD1 (5 bases). V lost 7 bases, J lost 1 base, and 10 bases lay in between. This CDR3 is 14 amino acids long. CDR1 is MRHNA and CDR2 is SNTAGT in the germline V gene. CDR3 in DNA: TGTGCCAGCACCGCTGACAGGAACACCGGGGAGCTGTTTTTT. It translates to CASTADRNTGELFF.

The V and J genes are TRBV29-1 and TRBJ1-4, with D perhaps matching TRBD1 (5 bases). The CDR3 consists of 12 residues. CDR1 is SQVTM, CDR2 ANQGSEA, per germline. Trimming removed 8 bases at V and 5 bases at J, with 12 bases between. The DNA of the CDR3 is TGCAGCATCCAGGGTGGGAATGAAAAACTGTTTTTT. As protein: CSIQGGNEKLFF.

As for this clonotype: The junction departs from the called germline gene at one end, perhaps through a read error. This chain connects TRBV20-1 to TRBJ2-7; 8 nucleotides agree with TRBD1. CDR1 is DFQATT, CDR2 SNEGSKA, per germline (reference sequence). This CDR3 is built from 13 residues. CDR3 DNA: TGCAGTGCCATAACAGGACAGGGCTACGGGCAGTACTTC. This translates into CSAITGQGYGQYF.

This clonotype was found many times. The genes are TRBV4-2 and TRBJ2-5; D unclear. Germline V CDR1 and CDR2: LGHNA, YNFKEQ. This CDR3 region has 14 residues. The V gene lost 1 base and the J gene lost 3 bases, with 9 bases spanning the gap. The CDR3 coding sequence is TGTGCCAGCAGCCAAGGGCCATTAGAAGAGACCCAGTACTTC. It is translated as CASSQGPLEETQYF.

As to this clonotype: It may be a read error: a sequence one base away is much more abundant. This chain uses TRBV4-1 with TRBJ2-7; D gene uncertain. Germline lookup yields CDR1 MGHRA and CDR2 YSYEKL. The CDR3 sequence is 14 residues long. The CDR3 DNA follows: TGCGCCAGCAGCCAAGGCAGATTGGCCTACGAGCAGCACTTC. It specifies CASSQGRLAYEQHF.

The chain is built from TRBV29-1 and TRBJ1-2; no definite D call. This CDR3 comprises 9 residues. The germline V gene encodes CDR1 SQVTM and CDR2 ANQGSEA. The V end was cut by 1 base, the J end by 7 bases, with 1 base between. The CDR3: CSVEGGYTF. As DNA, the CDR3 is TGCAGCGTTGAAGGTGGCTACACCTTC.

Note on this clonotype: At one boundary the junction diverges from the germline segment, which might be a read error. This chain links TRBV11-2 with TRBJ1-2, with D perhaps matching TRBD1 (6 bases). This CDR3 spans 15 amino acids. Germline V lookup: CDR1 SGHAT, CDR2 FQNNGV. The CDR3 DNA reads TGCGCCAGCAGCCAAGAGGGGACACAGAACTATGGCTACACCTTC. Protein: CASSQEGTQNYGYTF. The complete variable domain, with remaining parts taken from reference TRBV11-2 and TRBJ1-2, reads EAGVAQSPRYKIIEKRQSVAFWCNPISGHATLYWYQQILGQGPKLLIQFQNNGVVDDSQLPKDRFSAERLKGVDSTLKIQPAKLEDSAVYLCASSQEGTQNYGYTFGSGTRLTVV.

CDR3 residues: CASSQVLPRALGYTF. The CDR3 DNA is TGTGCCAGCAGCCAAGTCCTGCCCCGTGCTCTTGGCTACACCTTC. The rearrangement links TRBV5-4 to TRBJ1-2; D call uncertain. V gave up 4 bases and J gave up 7 bases, with 20 bases separating them. This CDR3 contains 15 residues. CDR1 and CDR2 (germline): SGHNT, YYREEE (reference sequence).

The V and J genes are TRBV10-3 and TRBJ1-3; no clear D. The CDR3 sequence is 15 residues long. Trimming left V 11 bases short and J 0 bases short, with 17 bases between. Germline values: CDR1 ENHRY, CDR2 SYGVKD. CDR3 in amino acids: CARSQVKVSGNTIYF. The CDR3 nucleotides are TGTGCCCGCAGCCAAGTTAAGGTCTCTGGAAACACCATATATTTT.

This clonotype showed up just a few times. The chain couples TRBV29-1 to TRBJ1-1; D ambiguous. CDR1 is SQVTM, CDR2 ANQGSEA, per germline. The CDR3 is 13 residues long. V lost 3 bases and J 14 bases, leaving 22 bases between the germline ends. In nucleotides, the CDR3 is TGCAGCGTTGACGGCGGACCCTACAATGAGCAGTTCTTT. Protein product: CSVDGGPYNEQFF. Combining the CDR3 with reference TRBV29-1 and TRBJ1-1 gives the whole variable domain SAVISQKPSRDICQRGTSLTIQCQVDSQVTMMFWYRQQPGQSLTLIATANQGSEATYESGFVIDKFPISRPNLTFSTLTVSNMSPEDSSIYLCSVDGGPYNEQFFGQGTRLTVV.

V is TRBV19 and J is TRBJ1-6, with TRBD1 matching 9 bases. From germline, CDR1 is LNHDA and CDR2 SQIVND (reference sequence). The CDR3 is 12 amino acids. CDR3 sequence reads: CASGQGNSPLHF. The CDR3 nucleotides read TGTGCTAGCGGACAGGGGAATTCACCCCTCCACTTT. The whole variable domain, remainder taken from reference TRBV19 and TRBJ1-6, is DGGITQSPKYLFRKEGQNVTLSCEQNLNHDAMYWYRQDPGQGLRLIYYSQIVNDFQKGDIAEGYSVSREKKESFPLTVTSAQKNPTAFYLCASGQGNSPLHFGNGTRLTVT.

This clonotype was observed a handful of times. This sequence joins TRBV2 and TRBJ2-7; D not certain. CDR1 is SNHLY, CDR2 FYNNEI, per germline. The V gene lost 2 bases and the J gene lost 6 bases, with 2 bases spanning the gap. CDR3 length: 10 residues. The CDR3 DNA reads TGTGCCAGCAGTGAAAGCGAGCAGTACTTC. Residues: CASSESEQYF.

The chain is built from TRBV7-9 and TRBJ2-1; possible D gene TRBD2, 6 bases. V was clipped by 5 bases and J by 0 bases, with 14 bases between them. Germline CDR1 and CDR2: SEHNR and FQNEAQ (reference sequence). CDR3 size: 16 residues. The CDR3 is CASSPGGVFSYNEQFF. As DNA, the CDR3 is TGTGCCAGCAGCCCTGGCGGGGTTTTCTCCTACAATGAGCAGTTCTTC. Using reference TRBV7-9 and TRBJ2-1 for the parts outside the CDR3, the full variable domain is DTGVSQNPRHKITKRGQNVTFRCDPISEHNRLYWYRQTLGQGPEFLTYFQNEAQLEKSRLLSDRFSAERPKGSFSTLEIQRTEQGDSAMYLCASSPGGVFSYNEQFFGPGTRLTVL.

This sequence joins TRBV30 and TRBJ2-5; 8 nucleotides line up with TRBD1. J lost 11 bases, V lost 2 bases, and 7 bases had no gene match. The CDR3 has 12 residues. Per germline, CDR1 GTSNPN and CDR2 SVGIG (reference sequence). CDR3 DNA sequence: TGTGCCTGGAGTCCCGGACAGGGTCAACAGTACTTC. This codes for CAWSPGQGQQYF.